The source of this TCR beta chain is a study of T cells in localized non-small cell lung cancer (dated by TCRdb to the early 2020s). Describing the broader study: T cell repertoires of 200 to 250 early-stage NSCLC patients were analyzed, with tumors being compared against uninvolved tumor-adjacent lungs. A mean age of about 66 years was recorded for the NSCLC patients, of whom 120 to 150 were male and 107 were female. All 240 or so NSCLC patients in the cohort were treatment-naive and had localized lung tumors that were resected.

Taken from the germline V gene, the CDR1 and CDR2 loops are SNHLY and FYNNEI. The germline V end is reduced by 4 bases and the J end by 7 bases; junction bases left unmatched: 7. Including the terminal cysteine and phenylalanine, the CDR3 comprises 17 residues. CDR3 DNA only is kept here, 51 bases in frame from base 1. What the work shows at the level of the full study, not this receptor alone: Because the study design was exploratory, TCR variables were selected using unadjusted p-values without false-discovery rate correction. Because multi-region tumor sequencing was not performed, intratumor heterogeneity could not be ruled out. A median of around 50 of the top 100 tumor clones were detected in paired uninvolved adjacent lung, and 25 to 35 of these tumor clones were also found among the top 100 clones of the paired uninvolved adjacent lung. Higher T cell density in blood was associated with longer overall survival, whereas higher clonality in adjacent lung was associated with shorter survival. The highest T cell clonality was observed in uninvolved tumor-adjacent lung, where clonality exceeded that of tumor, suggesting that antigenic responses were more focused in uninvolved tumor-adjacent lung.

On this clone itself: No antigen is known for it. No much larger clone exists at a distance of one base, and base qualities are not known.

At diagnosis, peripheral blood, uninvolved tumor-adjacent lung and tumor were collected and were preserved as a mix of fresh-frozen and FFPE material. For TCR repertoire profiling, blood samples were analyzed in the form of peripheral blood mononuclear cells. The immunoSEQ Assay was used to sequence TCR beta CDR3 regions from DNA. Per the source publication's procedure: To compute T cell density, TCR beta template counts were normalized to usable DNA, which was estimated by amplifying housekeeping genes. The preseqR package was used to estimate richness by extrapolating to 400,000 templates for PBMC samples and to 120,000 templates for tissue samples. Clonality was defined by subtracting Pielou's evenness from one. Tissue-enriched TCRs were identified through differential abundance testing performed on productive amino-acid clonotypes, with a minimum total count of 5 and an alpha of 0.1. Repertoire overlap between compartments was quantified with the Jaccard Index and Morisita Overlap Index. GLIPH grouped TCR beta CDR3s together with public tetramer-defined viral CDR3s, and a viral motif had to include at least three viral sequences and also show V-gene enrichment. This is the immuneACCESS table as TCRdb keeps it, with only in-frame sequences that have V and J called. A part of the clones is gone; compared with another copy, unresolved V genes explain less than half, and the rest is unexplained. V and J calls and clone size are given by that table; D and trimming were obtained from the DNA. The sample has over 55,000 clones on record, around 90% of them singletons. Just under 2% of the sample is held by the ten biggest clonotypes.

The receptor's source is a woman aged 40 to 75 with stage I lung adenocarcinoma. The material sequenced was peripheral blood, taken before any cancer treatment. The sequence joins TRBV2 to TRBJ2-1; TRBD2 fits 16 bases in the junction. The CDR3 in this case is CASSAGTSGRALNEQFF. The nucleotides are TGTGCCAGCAGTGCCGGGACTAGCGGGAGGGCCTTAAATGAGCAGTTCTTC.